Sequencing of this T cell receptor beta chain was carried out in a study of T cells expressing NK-cell markers. About the study: It was from sorted CD3+CD56+NKG2C+, CD3+CD56+NKG2C- and CD3+CD56-NKG2C+ T cells that TCR beta repertoires came.

TCRdb re-called the 5' RACE reads and gives one entry per CDR3 protein, without DNA. In all, the sample yields some 500,000 distinct CDR3 sequences. CDR1 is SQVTM and CDR2 is ANQGSEA in the germline V gene. This CDR3 is 14 amino acids long. Sample: blood T cells: a sorted CD56 or NKG2C T cell subset, CD4+ or CD8+ T cells, or bulk PBMC T cells (not recorded which). The TCR originated in a woman aged 45-60 years in good health. The V gene is TRBV29-1, the J gene TRBJ2-3; TCRdb designates TRBD2, a call that cannot be tested without DNA. The CDR3: CSVEDRDEGDTQYF.